This T cell receptor beta chain was documented in a study of Ad26.COV2.S vaccination and SARS-CoV-2 variants. In the case of this clone: What it binds is unknown.

TCRdb keeps only in-frame clones here, not all; method: immunoSEQ multiplex PCR. Among approximately 340,000 clones, under 95% were seen once, and the ten largest hold around 4%. The study's findings and limits: Substantial post-vaccination breadth of spike-specific CD8+ and CD4+ T cell responses was reported.

This clonotype originated in a human donor who had recovered from COVID-19. The sample here was peripheral blood, taken after recovery from COVID-19.

In DNA, the CDR3 is TGCGCCAGCAGTCAATCGAGAAGGGGTGCGACTAAATACAATGAGCAGTTCTTC. Amino acid sequence: CASSQSRRGATKYNEQFF. This sequence joins TRBV23-1 and TRBJ2-1; D may be TRBD1 or TRBD2 (5 bases each). TRBV23-1 falls under the ORF class, with uncertain function. Trimming shortened V by 0 bases and J by 4 bases, and 19 bases separated the two germline ends. The CDR3 is made up of 18 amino acids.